What follows is one TCR beta chain and its context. Its cognate antigen is unknown. Starting from PBMCs, sorting isolated CD4+ and CD8+ T cells. Trimming left V 5 bases short and J 1 base short, with 8 bases between. The CDR3 consists of 13 residues. Germline V gives CDR1 MNHNS, CDR2 SASEGT. As the sequencing template, cDNA was produced by extracting RNA and reverse transcribing it. TCRdb's copy holds only in-frame clones and misses some; the assay was immunoSEQ multiplex PCR. The sample comprises fewer than 110,000 clones, about 60% of which are singletons, and around 8.8% rests with the top ten. The sample belongs to a study of CD8+ T cells in alopecia areata. Whole-study results and caveats: Elevated clonality characterized lesional scalp relative to normal scalp, particularly in alopecia totalis/universalis. Mice showed clearer TCR sharing than patients did, a gap that was possibly HLA-related.

V is TRBV6-1 and J is TRBJ1-2; D not resolved. The sequenced sample was CD4+ T cells sorted from blood. The receptor's source is a human donor in good health. The CDR3 region has the DNA TGTGCCAGCAGTAACGAGGGTAACTATGGCTACACCTTC. It translates to CASSNEGNYGYTF.